The entry below gives a single T cell receptor beta chain sequence along with its context. Its specificity is unknown. The sample comes from a study of long-term antiretroviral therapy in people with HIV. An immunoSEQ assay, version v3.0, was performed at survey level. Clones were read by immunoSEQ multiplex PCR, and TCRdb kept only the in-frame ones, dropping some. Of 35,000 to 45,000 clones listed, 65% to 90% are singletons. Whole-study findings and limits: After ART, diversity increased yet remained lower than transplant donor controls.

Germline V gives CDR1 WSHSY, CDR2 SAAADI. V lost 10 bases and J lost 4; bases outside the gene matches: 17. CDR3 length: 16 residues. This sequence originates from a woman under 30 with HIV. This sequence joins TRBV10-2 and TRBJ1-2, with 8 bases identical to TRBD1. Sequencing used unsorted PBMCs, obtained just before starting antiretroviral therapy. DNA for the CDR3: TGCGCCACAAGGGGTTCGTCGACAGGGGATTCCTATGGCTACACCTTC. Encoded protein: CATRGSSTGDSYGYTF.